These T cell receptor beta chains were read from a single sample in a study of cytomegalovirus exposure and HLA in healthy donors. Repertoires were generated with immunoSEQ multiplex PCR, while TCRdb's copy carries only in-frame clones and drops some. Of some 160,000 clones in the sample, around three quarters were seen once. Material: PBMCs. The receptors originated from a man in his forties or fifties in good health and CMV-seropositive. CDR3s include the opening cysteine and the closing phenylalanine or tryptophan. D genes are given only for firm matches. The listing skips clone size in some rows; elsewhere it reads once, few, many or a size class.

D: .; V: TRBV7-9; size: .; J: TRBJ1-1; CDR3: CASSLEGATEAFF; DNA: TGTGCCAGCAGCTTAGAGGGAGCGACTGAAGCTTTCTTT
D: .; V: TRBV4-3; size: few; J: TRBJ2-5; CDR3: CASSQRLTGSQETQYF; DNA: TGCGCCAGCAGCCAAAGATTGACGGGTTCCCAAGAGACCCAGTACTTC
D: .; V: TRBV5-1; size: few; J: TRBJ2-3; CDR3: CASSLESLSTQYF; DNA: TGCGCCAGCAGCTTGGAGAGCTTAAGTACGCAGTATTTT
D: .; V: TRBV29-1; size: .; J: TRBJ2-7; CDR3: CSVGGLSYEQYF; DNA: TGCAGCGTTGGTGGCTTAAGCTACGAGCAGTACTTC
D: .; V: TRBV25-1; size: .; J: TRBJ2-1; CDR3: CASSMTEREQFF; DNA: TGTGCCAGCAGCATGACAGAACGGGAGCAGTTCTTC
D: TRBD2; V: TRBV9; size: .; J: TRBJ2-3; CDR3: CASSGTWAPGLAGGNTDTQYF; DNA: TGTGCCAGCAGCGGAACATGGGCCCCGGGACTAGCGGGGGGTAACACAGATACGCAGTATTTT
D: .; V: TRBV15; size: .; J: TRBJ1-5; CDR3: CATSRAGGDSNQPQHF; DNA: TGTGCCACCAGCAGAGCGGGGGGCGATAGCAATCAGCCCCAGCATTTT
D: .; V: TRBV11-2; size: .; J: TRBJ1-2; CDR3: CASSPSAGYGYTF; DNA: TGTGCCAGCAGCCCCTCGGCGGGGTATGGCTACACCTTC
D: .; V: TRBV6-6; size: .; J: TRBJ1-1; CDR3: CASSYSEGNTEAFF; DNA: TGTGCCAGCAGTTACTCGGAGGGGAACACTGAAGCTTTCTTT
D: TRBD1; V: TRBV28; size: .; J: TRBJ1-5; CDR3: CASSLPTGARTYSNQPQHF; DNA: TGTGCCAGCAGTTTACCAACAGGGGCGAGGACCTATAGCAATCAGCCCCAGCATTTT
D: TRBD1; V: TRBV27; size: .; J: TRBJ2-6; CDR3: CASSYAGTGLSGANVLTF; DNA: TGTGCCAGCAGTTACGCCGGGACAGGACTCTCTGGGGCCAACGTCCTGACTTTC
D: .; V: TRBV11-2; size: .; J: TRBJ1-6; CDR3: CASSRRQLYNSPLHF; DNA: TGTGCCAGCAGCCGGCGACAGCTGTATAATTCACCCCTCCACTTT
D: TRBD1; V: TRBV2; size: .; J: TRBJ1-2; CDR3: CASSPDRGQDGYTF; DNA: TGTGCCAGCAGCCCTGACAGGGGGCAGGATGGCTACACCTTC
D: TRBD1; V: TRBV5-8; size: .; J: TRBJ2-1; CDR3: CASSLPKDRGLNEQFF; DNA: TGTGCCAGCAGCTTACCGAAGGACAGGGGGCTGAATGAGCAGTTCTTC
D: TRBD1; V: TRBV6-1; size: .; J: TRBJ1-5; CDR3: CASTQDRAQPQHF; DNA: TGTGCCAGCACCCAGGACAGGGCGCAGCCCCAGCATTTT
D: .; V: TRBV7-9; size: .; J: TRBJ2-7; CDR3: CASSPPSAQGSPYEQYF; DNA: TGTGCCAGCAGCCCCCCCTCCGCGCAGGGGTCCCCCTACGAGCAGTACTTC
D: .; V: TRBV25-1; size: .; J: TRBJ2-3; CDR3: CASSRQGTDTQYF; DNA: TGTGCCAGCAGTAGACAGGGCACAGATACGCAGTATTTT
D: TRBD1; V: TRBV13; size: .; J: TRBJ1-1; CDR3: CASSSRRQGFLNTEAFF; DNA: TGTGCCAGCAGCTCCCGACGACAGGGTTTCTTGAACACTGAAGCTTTCTTT
D: .; V: TRBV7-7; size: .; J: TRBJ2-1; CDR3: CASSLNSGSYNEQFF; DNA: TGTGCTAGCAGCTTAAACAGCGGTTCCTACAATGAGCAGTTCTTC
D: TRBD1; V: TRBV7-2; size: .; J: TRBJ1-1; CDR3: CASSFGTGGDTEAFF; DNA: TGTGCCAGCAGCTTCGGGACAGGGGGCGATACTGAAGCTTTCTTT
D: .; V: TRBV5-1; size: .; J: TRBJ2-5; CDR3: CASSLASQRETQYF; DNA: TGCGCCAGCAGCTTGGCCTCTCAGAGGGAGACCCAGTACTTC
D: TRBD1; V: TRBV7-9; size: .; J: TRBJ1-4; CDR3: CASSPGQLNEKLFF; DNA: TGTGCCAGCAGCCCGGGACAGCTTAATGAAAAACTGTTTTTT
D: TRBD1; V: TRBV19; size: .; J: TRBJ2-1; CDR3: CASSSRDRGEQFF; DNA: TGTGCCAGTAGTTCCCGGGACAGGGGAGAGCAGTTCTTC
D: .; V: TRBV28; size: .; J: TRBJ1-2; CDR3: CASSLRTDYGYTF; DNA: TGTGCCAGCAGCCTTAGGACTGACTATGGCTACACCTTC
D: .; V: TRBV9; size: .; J: TRBJ1-2; CDR3: CASSVATGGPVYGYTF; DNA: TGTGCCAGCAGCGTAGCTACGGGGGGGCCGGTCTATGGCTACACCTTC
D: TRBD2; V: TRBV2; size: once; J: TRBJ2-3; CDR3: CASSEIMASGGTDTQYF; DNA: TGTGCCAGCAGTGAAATAATGGCTAGCGGGGGAACAGATACGCAGTATTTT
D: TRBD1; V: TRBV7-9; size: .; J: TRBJ2-5; CDR3: CASSPRTGRSKETQYF; DNA: TGTGCCAGCAGCCCTCGGACAGGGAGAAGCAAGGAGACCCAGTACTTC
D: .; V: TRBV19; size: once; J: TRBJ2-7; CDR3: CASSIVPQGSFSYEQYF; DNA: TGTGCCAGTAGTATAGTCCCTCAGGGCTCGTTTTCCTACGAGCAGTACTTC
D: TRBD1; V: TRBV28; size: .; J: TRBJ2-7; CDR3: CASSPGQGYEQYF; DNA: TGTGCCAGCAGTCCGGGACAGGGGTACGAGCAGTACTTC
D: TRBD1; V: TRBV7-9; size: .; J: TRBJ1-6; CDR3: CASSLQGGMNNSPLHF; DNA: TGTGCCAGCAGCTTACAAGGGGGCATGAATAATTCACCCCTCCACTTT
D: TRBD1; V: TRBV9; size: .; J: TRBJ2-5; CDR3: CASSVGDRGGGETQYF; DNA: TGTGCCAGCAGCGTAGGGGACAGGGGGGGCGGAGAGACCCAGTACTTC
D: .; V: TRBV5-1; size: .; J: TRBJ2-7; CDR3: CASSGSGSYEQYF; DNA: TGCGCCAGCAGCGGATCGGGGTCGTACGAGCAGTACTTC
D: .; V: TRBV7-6; size: .; J: TRBJ2-7; CDR3: CASSLGVDSNLKTYEQYF; DNA: TGTGCCAGCAGCTTAGGAGTGGATAGCAACCTTAAAACCTACGAGCAGTACTTC
D: TRBD2; V: TRBV13; size: .; J: TRBJ2-7; CDR3: CASSLVGLGYYEQYF; DNA: TGTGCCAGCAGCTTAGTAGGACTAGGTTACTACGAGCAGTACTTC
D: .; V: TRBV5-1; size: .; J: TRBJ1-4; CDR3: CASSLWTGPNEKLFF; DNA: TGCGCCAGCAGCTTGTGGACTGGGCCTAATGAAAAACTGTTTTTT
D: TRBD2; V: TRBV28; size: few; J: TRBJ2-7; CDR3: CASSLMSGGSYEQYF; DNA: TGTGCCAGCAGTTTAATGAGCGGGGGATCCTACGAGCAGTACTTC
D: TRBD1; V: TRBV2; size: .; J: TRBJ1-2; CDR3: CASQGTAYGYTF; DNA: TGTGCCAGCCAAGGGACAGCCTATGGCTACACCTTC
D: TRBD1; V: TRBV5-4; size: .; J: TRBJ1-6; CDR3: CASSQKTGGLYNSPLHF; DNA: TGTGCCAGCAGCCAGAAAACAGGGGGTCTCTATAATTCACCCCTCCACTTT
D: TRBD1; V: TRBV28; size: .; J: TRBJ2-2; CDR3: CASRKGGNTGELFF; DNA: TGTGCCAGCAGGAAAGGGGGCAACACCGGGGAGCTGTTTTTT
D: .; V: TRBV4-2; size: .; J: TRBJ2-3; CDR3: CASSQALAGTDTQYF; DNA: TGTGCCAGCAGCCAAGCGTTAGCGGGCACAGATACGCAGTATTTT
D: TRBD1; V: TRBV7-6; size: .; J: TRBJ2-3; CDR3: CASSSTGFGRDTQYF; DNA: TGTGCCAGCAGCTCGACAGGGTTTGGGCGGGATACGCAGTATTTT
D: .; V: TRBV5-1; size: .; J: TRBJ1-2; CDR3: CASSPGGHFTNYGYTF; DNA: TGCGCCAGCAGCCCCGGCGGGCATTTTACGAACTATGGCTACACCTTC
D: .; V: TRBV30; size: .; J: TRBJ1-2; CDR3: CAWSGPGSYYGYTF; DNA: TGTGCCTGGAGTGGGCCGGGATCCTACTATGGCTACACCTTC
D: .; V: TRBV5-6; size: .; J: TRBJ1-5; CDR3: CASGSGVSNQPQHF; DNA: TGTGCCAGCGGATCAGGGGTTAGCAATCAGCCCCAGCATTTT
D: .; V: TRBV2; size: .; J: TRBJ2-5; CDR3: CASSVDSQETQYF; DNA: TGTGCCAGCAGCGTGGACTCCCAAGAGACCCAGTACTTC
D: TRBD1; V: TRBV11-1; size: .; J: TRBJ1-6; CDR3: CASSLSWTGGSPLHF; DNA: TGTGCCAGCAGCTTATCCTGGACAGGGGGTTCACCCCTCCACTTT
D: .; V: TRBV5-6; size: few; J: TRBJ1-1; CDR3: CASSLTVNTEAFF; DNA: TGTGCCAGCAGCTTGACGGTGAACACTGAAGCTTTCTTT
D: .; V: TRBV7-2; size: .; J: TRBJ1-4; CDR3: CASSARTPYEKLFF; DNA: TGTGCCAGCAGCGCCAGGACTCCCTATGAAAAACTGTTTTTT
D: .; V: TRBV7-9; size: .; J: TRBJ1-4; CDR3: CASSAPLGTTTNEKLFF; DNA: TGTGCCAGCAGCGCCCCACTGGGGACTACAACTAATGAAAAACTGTTTTTT
D: .; V: TRBV6-1; size: few; J: TRBJ2-7; CDR3: CASRPGGAGRQYF; DNA: TGTGCCAGCAGACCAGGGGGAGCGGGCCGGCAGTACTTC